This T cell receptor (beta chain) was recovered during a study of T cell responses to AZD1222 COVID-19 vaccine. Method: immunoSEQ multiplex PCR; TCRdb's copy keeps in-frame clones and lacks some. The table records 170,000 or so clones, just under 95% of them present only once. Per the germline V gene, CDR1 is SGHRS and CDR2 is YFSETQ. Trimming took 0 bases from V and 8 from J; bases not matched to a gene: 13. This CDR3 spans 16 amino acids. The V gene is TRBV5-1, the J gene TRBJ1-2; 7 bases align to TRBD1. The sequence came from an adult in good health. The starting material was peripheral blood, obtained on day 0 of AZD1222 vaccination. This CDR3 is CASSLAQNTGAVGYTF. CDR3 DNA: TGCGCCAGCAGCTTGGCTCAGAATACAGGGGCGGTCGGCTACACCTTC.